The subject of this entry is one T cell receptor (beta chain). This specimen comes from a study of cytomegalovirus exposure and HLA in healthy donors. Looking at the study overall: When about 400 donors were genotyped, around 77% of them were found to fall in the Caucasian-associated ancestry cluster.

CDR1 and CDR2 from the germline V gene are LNHNV and YYDKDF (reference sequence). Trimming removed 2 bases at V and 1 base at J, with 14 bases between. The CDR3 extends over 16 amino acids. PCR amplification relied on 60 Vbeta primers (plus 13 Jbeta primers). Method: immunoSEQ multiplex PCR; TCRdb's copy keeps in-frame clones and lacks some. The sample lists about 160,000 clones; 70% to 80% were seen once. Sequencing was performed on PBMCs. This receptor was taken from a woman aged 50 to 65 in good health and CMV-seronegative. The gene calls are TRBV15 and TRBJ1-1; possibly TRBD1 for D (6 bases). This CDR3 reads CATSRLQGFGNTEAFF. CDR3 bases: TGTGCCACCAGCAGATTACAGGGTTTTGGGAACACTGAAGCTTTCTTT.